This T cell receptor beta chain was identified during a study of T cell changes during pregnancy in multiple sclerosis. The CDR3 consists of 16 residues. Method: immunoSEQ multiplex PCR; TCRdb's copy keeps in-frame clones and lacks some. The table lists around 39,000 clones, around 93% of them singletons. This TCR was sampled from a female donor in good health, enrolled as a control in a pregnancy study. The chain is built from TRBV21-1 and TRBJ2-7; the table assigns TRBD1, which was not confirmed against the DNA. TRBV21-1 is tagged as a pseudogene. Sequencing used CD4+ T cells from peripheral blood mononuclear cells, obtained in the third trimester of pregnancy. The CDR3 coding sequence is TGTGCCAGCAGCAAAGTGCGGACACGGACAACCTACGAGCAGTACTTC. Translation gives CASSKVRTRTTYEQYF.